The rows below give T cell receptor beta chains drawn from one sample of a study of early T cells in non-severe SARS-CoV-2 infection. TCRdb passed the 5' RACE reads through MiXCR, listing each CDR3 protein once. The profile shows around 28,000 distinct CDR3 sequences, roughly 5.3% of them singletons. The sample comprised whole blood. The origin of the receptors is an adult who was a healthcare worker with PCR-confirmed SARS-CoV-2 infection or an uninfected control (not recorded which). Both conserved end residues are part of each CDR3. D genes are given only for firm matches. Size is omitted from some rows. Given values are once, few, many or a class for expanded clones.

clone_size,j_call,v_call,d_call,cdr3_nt,cdr3_aa
many,TRBJ1-6,TRBV20-1,TRBD1,TGCAGTGCTAGATGGGGTTACAGGGGGGATTCACCCCTCCACTTT,CSARWGYRGDSPLHF
many,TRBJ2-1,TRBV9,TRBD2,TGTGCCAGCAGCGTGATGTCGGGGGGAGGAGGTGAGCAGTTCTTC,CASSVMSGGGGEQFF
many,TRBJ2-3,TRBV9,-,TGTGCCAGCAGCGCGGGACCCGCCACCACAGATACGCAGTATTTT,CASSAGPATTDTQYF
many,TRBJ2-7,TRBV11-2,TRBD1,TGTGCCAGCAACCCCTATTTTGGACAGGGTATTTCCTACGAGCAGTACTTC,CASNPYFGQGISYEQYF
many,TRBJ2-2,TRBV6-5,TRBD1,TGTGCCAGCAGAAGGGAAACAGGGGGAGCGAACACCGGGGAGCTGTTTTTT,CASRRETGGANTGELFF
many,TRBJ2-1,TRBV15,-,TGTGCCACCAGCCCGGAGGGTGCCCCTCGGACCAAGTTCAATGAGCAGTTCTTC,CATSPEGAPRTKFNEQFF
many,TRBJ2-7,TRBV7-8,TRBD2,TGTGCCAGCAGCTTAAGGCTAGCGGGGGAGTTCAGCTCCTACGAGCAGTACTTC,CASSLRLAGEFSSYEQYF
medium-sized,TRBJ2-1,TRBV30,TRBD2,TGTGCCTGGAGTGTCTCTAGCGGGAGGGAGCAGTTCTTC,CAWSVSSGREQFF
many,TRBJ2-5,TRBV13,-,TGTGCCAGCAGCTACTTGCGGGAGACCCAGTACTTC,CASSYLRETQYF
many,TRBJ2-1,TRBV20-1,-,TGCAGTGCTAGAACGGCTAGAAGAACCTACAATGAGCAGTTCTTC,CSARTARRTYNEQFF
many,TRBJ1-6,TRBV5-4,TRBD1,TGTGCCAGCAGCTCCGAGGACAGGTGGAATTCACCCCTCCACTTT,CASSSEDRWNSPLHF
many,TRBJ2-7,TRBV10-3,TRBD2,TGTGCCATCAGTGACCCCAGGGAGGGAGAGCAGTACTTC,CAISDPREGEQYF
-,TRBJ2-7,TRBV28,-,TGTGCCAGCAGTTTCGGGGGGCTGGCCGAGCAGTACTTC,CASSFGGLAEQYF
many,TRBJ1-2,TRBV5-1,-,TGCGCCAGCAGCTTGGCCACAGGGAGGCCCTCTAACTATGGCTACACCTTC,CASSLATGRPSNYGYTF
few,TRBJ2-3,TRBV20-1,-,TGCAGTGCTAGCTCTAGCGAACGCACAGATACGCAGTATTTT,CSASSSERTDTQYF
many,TRBJ2-2,TRBV28,TRBD2,TGTGCCAGCAGCCGCCCACTAGCGGGAGAGCAGATCGGGGAGCTGTTTTTT,CASSRPLAGEQIGELFF
few,TRBJ2-3,TRBV5-1,TRBD2,TGCGCCAGCAGCTTGGAGGGAGGGCCTGGAGATACGCAGTATTTT,CASSLEGGPGDTQYF
many,TRBJ2-1,TRBV19,TRBD2,TGTGCCAGTAGTATAGACCCAACTAGCGGGTATTACAATGAGCAGTTCTTC,CASSIDPTSGYYNEQFF
many,TRBJ2-7,TRBV7-9,-,TGTGCCAGCAGCCGGGGGCCGTTGGGCGAGCAGTACTTC,CASSRGPLGEQYF
many,TRBJ2-3,TRBV11-2,TRBD1,TGTGCCAGCAGTTCTACAGGGGGGGATACGCAGTATTTT,CASSSTGGDTQYF
many,TRBJ1-2,TRBV12-3/TRBV12-4,TRBD1,TGTGCCAGCAGTCGGGACAGTCTCTATGGCTACACCTTC,CASSRDSLYGYTF
many,TRBJ2-1,TRBV30,-,TGTGCCTGGACGGAACAGGGAAAAGGCTCCTACAATGAGCAGTTCTTC,CAWTEQGKGSYNEQFF
many,TRBJ1-1,TRBV27,TRBD1,TGTGCCAGCAGTCCTTCTAGACAGGGAGCCAGGAACACTGAAGCTTTCTTT,CASSPSRQGARNTEAFF
many,TRBJ1-4,TRBV7-9,TRBD1,TGTGCCAGCAGCTTCGGGACAGTTAATGAAAAACTGTTTTTT,CASSFGTVNEKLFF
-,TRBJ2-7,TRBV2,-,TGTGCCAGCAGTCTAGCGAACTCCTACGAGCAGTACTTC,CASSLANSYEQYF
many,TRBJ2-3,TRBV6-6,TRBD2,TGTGCCAGCAGTACTAGCGCAGATACGCAGTATTTT,CASSTSADTQYF
many,TRBJ1-5,TRBV20-1,-,TGCAGTGCTAGTGGCCAGTCCAGCAATCAGCCCCAGCATTTT,CSASGQSSNQPQHF
many,TRBJ2-6,TRBV20-1,-,TGCAGTGCTAGGGTACAGGGCGCTGGGGCCAACGTCCTGACTTTC,CSARVQGAGANVLTF
many,TRBJ1-1,TRBV12-3/TRBV12-4,-,TGTGCCAGCAGTAGCGGGACTGAAGCTTTCTTT,CASSSGTEAFF
many,TRBJ2-4,TRBV21-1,-,TGTGCCAGCAGCAACAGGGCCAAAAACATTCAGTACTTC,CASSNRAKNIQYF
many,TRBJ2-1,TRBV5-4,TRBD2,TGTGCCAGCAGCCCAACTAGCGGGATCTCGCATGAGCAGTTCTTC,CASSPTSGISHEQFF
many,TRBJ1-1,TRBV18,TRBD1,TGTGCCAGCTCACGAGGACAGGCAATGAACACTGAAGCTTTCTTT,CASSRGQAMNTEAFF
many,TRBJ1-5,TRBV7-8,-,TGTGCCAGCAGCTTAGTGGGAGATAGCAATCAGCCCCAGCATTTT,CASSLVGDSNQPQHF
many,TRBJ1-2,TRBV28,-,TGTGCCAGCACCGCCGGGACCACAGCCTATGGCTACACCTTC,CASTAGTTAYGYTF
many,TRBJ1-5,TRBV4-3,-,TGCGCCAGCAGCCAAGATTTGAGTCAGCCCCAGCATTTT,CASSQDLSQPQHF
many,TRBJ2-1,TRBV7-9,TRBD2,TGTGCCAGCAAAGATCTAGCGGGAGGGGTCCACAATGAGCAGTTCTTC,CASKDLAGGVHNEQFF
few,TRBJ2-7,TRBV11-1,-,TGTGCCAGCAGCTTAGGGACAGTCGGCTACGAGCAGTACTTC,CASSLGTVGYEQYF
medium-sized,TRBJ2-3,TRBV11-2,TRBD2,TGTGCCAGCAGCTTAGTAGCGGGAGGGCCCCCAGATACGCAGTATTTT,CASSLVAGGPPDTQYF
many,TRBJ1-5,TRBV20-1,-,TGCAGTGCTAGAGATACGGGCAATCAGCCCCAGCATTTT,CSARDTGNQPQHF
medium-sized,TRBJ1-4,TRBV29-1,-,TGCAGCGTTGAACGGCAGACCACCGGGAAAAAACTGTTTTTT,CSVERQTTGKKLFF
-,TRBJ1-1,TRBV25-1,-,TGTGCCAGCAGTGAATATCTGAACACTGAAGCTTTCTTT,CASSEYLNTEAFF
few,TRBJ1-1,TRBV6-5,TRBD1,TGTGCCAGCAGTTACTCCGATGCCCCAGGGGGCGAAGCTTTCTTT,CASSYSDAPGGEAFF
many,TRBJ2-3,TRBV11-2,-,TGTGCCAGCAGCCCCCGGGGCCTTACAGCTTCTCATACGCAGTATTTT,CASSPRGLTASHTQYF
many,TRBJ2-5,TRBV18,TRBD2,TGTGCCAGCTCGTCGACTAGCGGGAGTCTGAGAGAGACCCAGTACTTC,CASSSTSGSLRETQYF
few,TRBJ2-2,TRBV5-4,TRBD2,TGTGCCAGCAGTTTACTAGCGGGAAGGTCCGGGGAGCTGTTTTTT,CASSLLAGRSGELFF
many,TRBJ2-5,TRBV15,TRBD1,TGTGCCACCAGCAGAGCCGGGACAGGACCGCAAGAGACCCAGTACTTC,CATSRAGTGPQETQYF
many,TRBJ1-2,TRBV20-1,TRBD1,TGCAGTGCTAGATCCGGACAGGGAAACTATGGCTACACCTTC,CSARSGQGNYGYTF
many,TRBJ2-7,TRBV28,-,TGTGCCAGCAGTTTTCAGGGGTACAACGAGCAGTACTTC,CASSFQGYNEQYF
many,TRBJ2-2,TRBV18,-,TGTGCCAGCTCACCGATGGCGAACACCGGGGAGCTGTTTTTT,CASSPMANTGELFF
many,TRBJ2-3,TRBV10-3,TRBD2,TGTGCCATCAGTGCAGGAGCGGGAGGGAAAGATACGCAGTATTTT,CAISAGAGGKDTQYF
many,TRBJ1-5,TRBV18,TRBD1,TGTGCCAGCTCACCCCGGGGACAGGGGATGAGCAATCAGCCCCAGCATTTT,CASSPRGQGMSNQPQHF
-,TRBJ2-1,TRBV13,-,TGTGCCAGCAGCTTATTGGCGGAATCCTACAATGAGCAGTTCTTC,CASSLLAESYNEQFF
many,TRBJ1-2,TRBV6-6,-,TGTGCCAGCAGTAAAGGGGGGGGAGCACCGAACTATGGCTACACCTTC,CASSKGGGAPNYGYTF
-,TRBJ2-5,TRBV12-3/TRBV12-4,-,TGTGCCAGCAGGCGACAGGTCCAAGAGACCCAGTACTTC,CASRRQVQETQYF
many,TRBJ2-3,TRBV18,TRBD1,TGTGCCAGCTCACCTGGACAGGGCCCAGATACGCAGTATTTT,CASSPGQGPDTQYF
-,TRBJ1-1,TRBV7-2,-,TGTGCCAGCAGCTTATCAGGGGTAGGCAACACTGAAGCTTTCTTT,CASSLSGVGNTEAFF